This T cell receptor beta chain was identified during a study of control samples from healthy donors and cancer patients. Only in-frame clones appear in the TCRdb table, and some are missing; sequencing was by immunoSEQ multiplex PCR. This sample has tens of thousands of clones, with 75% to 95% found just once. The CDR3 loop spans 15 amino acids. Between the trimmed V and J ends, which lost 2 bases and 9 bases, there was a span of 18 bases. The sequence was obtained from a man younger than 45 with colorectal cancer. The sequencing input was PBMCs. The chain recombines TRBV5-3 with TRBJ2-1; possible D gene TRBD1, 6 bases. TRBV5-3 is filed as an ORF, its function uncertain. DNA of the CDR3: TGTGCCAGAAGCTTAGAAAATATACGGACAGTTGAGCAGTTCTTC. It translates to CARSLENIRTVEQFF.